A selection of T cell receptor beta chains follows, all from one sample in a study of blood T cell repertoires in COVID-19. Some clones are missing from TCRdb's copy, which holds only in-frame ones; the method was immunoSEQ multiplex PCR. The sample shows about 440,000 clones, around nine tenths of them seen only once. Specimen: PBMCs or T cells enriched from blood (not recorded which). The receptors come from a woman aged 18-35 years with acute COVID-19. Both conserved end residues are part of each CDR3. D genes are given only for firm matches. Not all rows give a size; the values are once, few, many and, for expanded clones, a class.

>TRBV15|-|17|TRBD1|TRBJ1-6
TGTGCCACCAGCGCGTCAGGGGGCGCGGGGGGGAGATCACCCCTCCACTTT
CATSASGGAGGRSPLHF
>TRBV3-1/TRBV3-2|-|15|-|TRBJ1-2
TGTGCCAGCAGCCGAAACAGGGTGTCGGTCTTTGGCTACACCTTC
CASSRNRVSVFGYTF
>TRBV3-1/TRBV3-2|-|14|TRBD1|TRBJ1-4
TGTGCCAGCAGCCGACAGGGGGCCGACGAAAAACTGTTTTTT
CASSRQGADEKLFF
>TRBV2|-|14|TRBD1|TRBJ1-2
TGTGCCACCGCGGGACAGGGGAGAGGCTATGGCTACACCTTC
CATAGQGRGYGYTF
>TRBV4-3|once|15|-|TRBJ2-1
TGCGCCAGCAGCCCCTCAGCGGGTCTCTACAATGAGCAGTTCTTC
CASSPSAGLYNEQFF
>TRBV5-1|-|14|-|TRBJ1-6
TGCGCCAGCAGCTTGACACAGAATAATTCACCCCTCCACTTT
CASSLTQNNSPLHF
>TRBV7-9|once|12|TRBD2|TRBJ2-1
TGTGCAAGGAGGGGACTATACAATGAGCAGTTCTTC
CARRGLYNEQFF
>TRBV11-2|once|15|TRBD1|TRBJ2-7
TGTGCCAGCAGGATCCCGGGACAGAAGACCTACGAGCAGTACTTC
CASRIPGQKTYEQYF
>TRBV27|-|13|TRBD1|TRBJ2-7
TGTGCCAGCAGTTTAGCCAGGGGGCACGAGCAGTACTTC
CASSLARGHEQYF
>TRBV4-3|-|15|TRBD1|TRBJ2-1
TGCGCCAGCAGCCAATCCGGGACAGCCTACAATGAGCAGTTCTTC
CASSQSGTAYNEQFF
>TRBV27|-|15|TRBD1|TRBJ1-2
TGTGCCAGCAGTCCCACAGGGGTCCTTGGCGATGGCTACACCTTC
CASSPTGVLGDGYTF
>TRBV7-2|-|14|TRBD1|TRBJ1-2
TGTGCCAGCAGCCCCTCGGACAGGAACTATGGCTACACCTTC
CASSPSDRNYGYTF
>TRBV7-9|-|15|TRBD1|TRBJ2-5
TGTGCCAGCAGCCCGGGTGAGGGGGCAACGGAGACCCAGTACTTC
CASSPGEGATETQYF
>TRBV2|-|12|TRBD1|TRBJ1-3
TGTGCCAAGACAGGGGCAGGAAACACCATATATTTT
CAKTGAGNTIYF
>TRBV27|-|14|-|TRBJ2-7
TGTGCCAGCAGTGACCATCAGGCAGCCTACGAGCAGTACTTC
CASSDHQAAYEQYF
>TRBV5-8|-|11|-|TRBJ1-3
TGTGCCAACATCCCTGGAAACACCATATATTTT
CANIPGNTIYF
>TRBV19|-|16|TRBD2|TRBJ2-1
TGTGCCAGTAGTATTTTTTCGGGACTAGCGGTAAATGAGCAGTTCTTC
CASSIFSGLAVNEQFF
>TRBV12-3/TRBV12-4|-|13|-|TRBJ1-6
TGTGCCAGCAGCCTCAGGGTGGTCTCACCCCTCCACTTT
CASSLRVVSPLHF
>TRBV18|-|12|-|TRBJ1-1
TGTGCCAGCTCCCCCGTTGTGACTGAAGCTTTCTTT
CASSPVVTEAFF
>TRBV27|-|16|-|TRBJ1-1
TGTGCCAGCAGCCCAGGACAGCGATGGATGAACACTGAAGCTTTCTTT
CASSPGQRWMNTEAFF
>TRBV9|few|17|TRBD2|TRBJ2-1
TGTGCCAGCAGCGTAGTTAGCGGGGGGGCAGTAAACAATGAGCAGTTCTTC
CASSVVSGGAVNNEQFF
>TRBV2|-|14|-|TRBJ1-3
TGTGCCAGCGGCAAAACAGACGCTGGAAACACCATATATTTT
CASGKTDAGNTIYF
>TRBV19|-|14|-|TRBJ1-2
TGTGCCAGTAGTTGGACAGATTCTAACTATGGCTACACCTTC
CASSWTDSNYGYTF
>TRBV10-3|-|14|TRBD2|TRBJ2-2
TGTGCCTCCAGCGGGAGGGCCGACACCGGGGAGCTGTTTTTT
CASSGRADTGELFF
>TRBV7-8|-|16|-|TRBJ2-3
TGTGCCAGCAGGGGTGCGCAGAGGTTTAGCACGGATACGCAGTATTTT
CASRGAQRFSTDTQYF
>TRBV4-3|-|15|TRBD2|TRBJ2-7
TGCGCCAGCAGCCAAGGGACTAGCGGCTACTACGAGCAGTACTTC
CASSQGTSGYYEQYF
>TRBV18|-|16|-|TRBJ2-7
TGTGCCAGCTCACCGAGGGGCGCGGGGTCTGGGGACGAGCAGTACTTC
CASSPRGAGSGDEQYF
>TRBV9|-|15|TRBD1|TRBJ1-6
TGTGCCAGCAGCGTAGAGGGGACAGGTAATTCACCCCTCCACTTT
CASSVEGTGNSPLHF